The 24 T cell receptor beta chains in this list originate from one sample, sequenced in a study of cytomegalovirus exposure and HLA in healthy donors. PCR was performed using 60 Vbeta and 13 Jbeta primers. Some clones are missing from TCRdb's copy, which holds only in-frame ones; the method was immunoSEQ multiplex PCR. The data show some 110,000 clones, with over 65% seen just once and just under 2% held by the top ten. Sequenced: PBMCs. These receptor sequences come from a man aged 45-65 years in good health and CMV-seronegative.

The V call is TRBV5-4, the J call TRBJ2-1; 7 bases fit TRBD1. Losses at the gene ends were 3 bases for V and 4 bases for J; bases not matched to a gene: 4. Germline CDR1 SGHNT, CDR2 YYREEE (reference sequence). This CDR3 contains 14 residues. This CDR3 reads CASSWGTEYNEQFF. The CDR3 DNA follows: TGTGCCAGCAGCTGGGGGACAGAATACAATGAGCAGTTCTTC.

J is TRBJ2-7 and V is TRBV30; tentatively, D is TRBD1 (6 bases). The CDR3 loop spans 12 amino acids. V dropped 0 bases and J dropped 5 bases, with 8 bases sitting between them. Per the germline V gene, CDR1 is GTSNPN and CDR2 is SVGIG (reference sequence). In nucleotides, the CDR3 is TGTGCCTGGAGTGTGACAGGTAACGAGCAGTACTTC. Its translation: CAWSVTGNEQYF.

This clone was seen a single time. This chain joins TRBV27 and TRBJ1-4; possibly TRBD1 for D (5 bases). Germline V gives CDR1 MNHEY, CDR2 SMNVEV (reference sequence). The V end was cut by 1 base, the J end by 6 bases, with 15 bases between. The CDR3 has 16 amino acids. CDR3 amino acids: CASSLCGGTQDEKLFF. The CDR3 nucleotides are TGTGCCAGCAGTTTATGTGGAGGGACTCAAGATGAAAAACTGTTTTTT.

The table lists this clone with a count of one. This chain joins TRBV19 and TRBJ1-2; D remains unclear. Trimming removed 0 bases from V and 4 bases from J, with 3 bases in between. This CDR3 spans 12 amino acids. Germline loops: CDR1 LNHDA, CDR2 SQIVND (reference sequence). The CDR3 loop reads CASSIDSYGYTF. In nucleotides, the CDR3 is TGTGCCAGTAGTATAGACAGCTATGGCTACACCTTC.

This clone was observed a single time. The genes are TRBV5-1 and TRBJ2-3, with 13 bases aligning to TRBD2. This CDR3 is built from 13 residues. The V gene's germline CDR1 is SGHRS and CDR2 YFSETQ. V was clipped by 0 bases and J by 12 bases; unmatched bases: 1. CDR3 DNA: TGCGCCAGCAGCTTGGGGACTAGCGGGGGACAGTATTTT. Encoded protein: CASSLGTSGGQYF.

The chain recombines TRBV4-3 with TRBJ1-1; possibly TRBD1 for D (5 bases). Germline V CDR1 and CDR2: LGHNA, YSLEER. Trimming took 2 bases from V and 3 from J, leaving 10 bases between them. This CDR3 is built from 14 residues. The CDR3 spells CASSQRQYHTEAFF. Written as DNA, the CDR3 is TGCGCCAGCAGCCAAAGACAGTATCACACTGAAGCTTTCTTT.

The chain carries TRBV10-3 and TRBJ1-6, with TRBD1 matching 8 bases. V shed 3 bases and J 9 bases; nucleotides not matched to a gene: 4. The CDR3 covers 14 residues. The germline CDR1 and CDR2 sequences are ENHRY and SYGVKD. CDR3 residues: CAISDQGAISPLHF. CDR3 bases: TGTGCCATCAGTGATCAGGGGGCGATTTCACCCCTCCACTTT.

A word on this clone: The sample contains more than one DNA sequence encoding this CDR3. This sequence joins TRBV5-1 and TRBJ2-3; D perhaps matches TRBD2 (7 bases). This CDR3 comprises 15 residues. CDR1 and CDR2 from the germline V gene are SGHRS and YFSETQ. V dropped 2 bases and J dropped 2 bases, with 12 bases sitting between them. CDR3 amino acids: CASSLGGGNTDTQYF. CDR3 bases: TGCGCCAGCAGCTTAGGGGGGGGGAACACAGATACGCAGTATTTT.

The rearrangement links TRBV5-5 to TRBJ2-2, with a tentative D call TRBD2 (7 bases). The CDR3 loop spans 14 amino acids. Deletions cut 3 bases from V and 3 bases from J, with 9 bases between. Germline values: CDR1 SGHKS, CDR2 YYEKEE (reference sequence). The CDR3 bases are TGTGCCAGCAGCTGGGGGGGCCACACCGGGGAGCTGTTTTTT. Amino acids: CASSWGGHTGELFF. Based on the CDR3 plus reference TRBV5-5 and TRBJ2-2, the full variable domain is DAGVTQSPTHLIKTRGQQVTLRCSPISGHKSVSWYQQVLGQGPQFIFQYYEKEERGRGNFPDRFSARQFPNYSSELNVNALLLGDSALYLCASSWGGHTGELFFGEGSRLTVL.

This chain's CDR3 is CASSHAGGHWDTEAFF. The CDR3 nucleotides are TGTGCCAGCAGCCACGCCGGGGGTCACTGGGACACTGAAGCTTTCTTT. The chain recombines TRBV7-8 with TRBJ1-1; tentative D call: TRBD1 (5 bases). V lost 5 bases and J lost 3, with 19 bases in between. Germline V gives CDR1 SGHVS, CDR2 FQNEAQ. The length of the CDR3 is 16 residues. The entire variable domain, with the rest obtained from reference TRBV7-8 and TRBJ1-1, is as follows: GAGVSQSPRYKVAKRGQDVALRCDPISGHVSLFWYQQALGQGPEFLTYFQNEAQLDKSGLPSDRFFAERPEGSVSTLKIQRTQQEDSAVYLCASSHAGGHWDTEAFFGQGTRLTVV.

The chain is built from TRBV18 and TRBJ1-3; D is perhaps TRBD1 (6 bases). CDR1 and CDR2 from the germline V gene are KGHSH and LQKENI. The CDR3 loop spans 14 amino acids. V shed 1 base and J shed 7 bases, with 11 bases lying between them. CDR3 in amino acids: CASSPRQGINTIYF. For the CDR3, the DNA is TGTGCCAGCTCACCACGGCAGGGGATTAACACCATATATTTT. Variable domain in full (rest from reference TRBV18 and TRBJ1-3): NAGVMQNPRHLVRRRGQEARLRCSPMKGHSHVYWYRQLPEEGLKFMVYLQKENIIDESGMPKERFSAEFPKEGPSILRIQQVVRGDSAAYFCASSPRQGINTIYFGEGSWLTVV.

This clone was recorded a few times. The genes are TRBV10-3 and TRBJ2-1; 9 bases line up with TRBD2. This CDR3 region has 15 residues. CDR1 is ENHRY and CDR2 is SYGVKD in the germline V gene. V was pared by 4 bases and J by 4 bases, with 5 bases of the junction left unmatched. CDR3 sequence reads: CAISVAGGPYNEQFF. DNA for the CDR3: TGTGCCATCAGTGTGGCGGGGGGGCCTTACAATGAGCAGTTCTTC.

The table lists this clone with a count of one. CDR3 in amino acids: CASSLGGGEQYF. The DNA for the CDR3 is TGTGCCAGCAGCTTAGGAGGAGGTGAGCAGTACTTC. The V and J genes are TRBV11-2 and TRBJ2-5; the D gene is possibly TRBD2 (5 bases). Germline V gives CDR1 SGHAT, CDR2 FQNNGV. V lost 1 base, J lost 11 bases, and 11 bases lay in between. This CDR3 has 12 residues.

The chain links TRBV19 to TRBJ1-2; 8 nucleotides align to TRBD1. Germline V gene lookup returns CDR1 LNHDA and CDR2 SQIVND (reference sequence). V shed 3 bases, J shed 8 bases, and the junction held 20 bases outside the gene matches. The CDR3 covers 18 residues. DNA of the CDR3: TGTGCCAGTAGTATGAATCCGGACAGGGCTGACGGTCTCTCGGGCTACACCTTC. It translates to CASSMNPDRADGLSGYTF.

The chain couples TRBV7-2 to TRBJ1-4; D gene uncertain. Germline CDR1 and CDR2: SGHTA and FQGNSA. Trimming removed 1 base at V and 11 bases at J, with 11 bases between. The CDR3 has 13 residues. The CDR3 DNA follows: TGTGCCAGCAGCTTAGGGAGCATCGCTAAACTGTTTTTT. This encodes CASSLGSIAKLFF.

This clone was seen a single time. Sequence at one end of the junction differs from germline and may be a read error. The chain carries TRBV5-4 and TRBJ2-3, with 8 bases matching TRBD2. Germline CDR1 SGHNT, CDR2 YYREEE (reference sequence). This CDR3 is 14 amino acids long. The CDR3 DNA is TGTGCCAGCAGCCCATGGACTAGCAAAGATACGCAGTATTTT. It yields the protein CASSPWTSKDTQYF.

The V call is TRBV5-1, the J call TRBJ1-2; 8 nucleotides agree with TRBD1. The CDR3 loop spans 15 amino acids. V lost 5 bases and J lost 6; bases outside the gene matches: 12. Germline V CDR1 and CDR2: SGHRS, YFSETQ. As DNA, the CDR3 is TGCGCCAGCAGTTCGGCAACAGGGGGTAGCGATGGCTACACCTTC. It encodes CASSSATGGSDGYTF.

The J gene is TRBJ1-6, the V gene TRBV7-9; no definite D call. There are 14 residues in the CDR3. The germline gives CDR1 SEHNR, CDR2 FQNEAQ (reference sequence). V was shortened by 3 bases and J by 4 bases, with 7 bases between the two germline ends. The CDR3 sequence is CASSLEQYNSPLHF. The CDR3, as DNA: TGTGCCAGCAGCTTGGAGCAGTATAATTCACCCCTCCACTTT.

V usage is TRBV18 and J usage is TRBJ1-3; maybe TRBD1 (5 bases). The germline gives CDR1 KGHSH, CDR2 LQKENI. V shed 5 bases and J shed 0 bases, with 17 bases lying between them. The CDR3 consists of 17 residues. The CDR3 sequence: CASSRVGGQDSGNTIYF. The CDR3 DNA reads TGTGCCAGCTCAAGGGTCGGCGGACAAGACTCTGGAAACACCATATATTTT.

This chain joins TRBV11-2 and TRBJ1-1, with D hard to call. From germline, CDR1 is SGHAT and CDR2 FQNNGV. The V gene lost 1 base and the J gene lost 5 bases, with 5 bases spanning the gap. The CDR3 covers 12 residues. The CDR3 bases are TGTGCCAGCAGCTTAGTGGAGACTGAAGCTTTCTTT. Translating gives CASSLVETEAFF. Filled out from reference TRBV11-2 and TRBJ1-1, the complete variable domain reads EAGVAQSPRYKIIEKRQSVAFWCNPISGHATLYWYQQILGQGPKLLIQFQNNGVVDDSQLPKDRFSAERLKGVDSTLKIQPAKLEDSAVYLCASSLVETEAFFGQGTRLTVV.

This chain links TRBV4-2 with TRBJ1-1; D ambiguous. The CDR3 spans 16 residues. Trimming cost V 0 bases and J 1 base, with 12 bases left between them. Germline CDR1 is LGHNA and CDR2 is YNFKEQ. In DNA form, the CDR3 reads TGTGCCAGCAGCCAAGACCAAACAACCAGGAACACTGAAGCTTTCTTT. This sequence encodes CASSQDQTTRNTEAFF.

CDR3 amino acids: CASSPGTEAEQYV. CDR3 DNA sequence: TGTGCCAGCAGCCCCGGGACAGAGGCCGAGCAGTACGTC. The chain recombines TRBV14 with TRBJ2-7, with TRBD1 identical over 7 bases. Germline V gives CDR1 SGHDN, CDR2 FVKESK. V was pared by 4 bases and J by 6 bases, with 6 bases of the junction left unmatched. The CDR3 runs to 13 residues.

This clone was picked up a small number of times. CDR3 bases: TGTGCCAGTAGTATAGACCTCCGACAGACCCTGAACACTGAAGCTTTCTTT. As protein: CASSIDLRQTLNTEAFF. J is TRBJ1-1 and V is TRBV19, with a weak D call TRBD1 (5 bases). This CDR3 is 17 amino acids long. V lost 0 bases, J lost 0 bases, and 14 bases lay in between. The germline CDR1 and CDR2 sequences are LNHDA and SQIVND (reference sequence).

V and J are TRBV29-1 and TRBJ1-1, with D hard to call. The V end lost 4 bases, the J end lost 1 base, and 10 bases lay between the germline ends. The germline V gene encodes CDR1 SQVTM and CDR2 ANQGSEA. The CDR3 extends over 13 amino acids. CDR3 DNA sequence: TGCAGCGTTGGTGGGCCAAAGAACACTGAAGCTTTCTTT. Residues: CSVGGPKNTEAFF.